The 5 T cell receptor beta chains below come from one sample, sequenced in a study of blood T cell repertoires in COVID-19. Profiling relied on immunoSEQ multiplex PCR, and the TCRdb table lists in-frame clones only, not all of them. The sample contains 350,000 to 400,000 clones, more than 80% of which appear only once. The sequenced sample was PBMCs or T cells enriched from blood (not recorded which). The receptors stem from a man aged 18 to 35 who had recovered from COVID-19.

This chain joins TRBV27 and TRBJ1-2; tentative D call: TRBD1 (6 bases). Trimming removed 6 bases at V and 8 bases at J, with 19 bases between. This CDR3 region has 14 residues. The V gene's germline CDR1 is MNHEY and CDR2 SMNVEV (reference sequence). The CDR3 loop is CASSPGGGARGYTF. The CDR3 DNA reads as TGTGCCAGCAGCCCCGGCGGGGGCGCAAGGGGCTACACCTTC.

V and J are TRBV6-5 and TRBJ1-6; 8 positions agree with TRBD1. CDR1 is MNHEY and CDR2 is SVGAGI in the germline V gene. CDR3 length: 14 amino acids. Losses at the gene ends were 6 bases for V and 6 bases for J; bases not matched to a gene: 4. As DNA, the CDR3 is TGTGCCAGCAGCCTAGACAGGGGTAATTCACCCCTCCACTTT. Protein product: CASSLDRGNSPLHF.

This chain uses TRBV4-2 with TRBJ2-7; TRBD2 matches 10 bases. The CDR3 consists of 19 residues. Germline CDR1 and CDR2: LGHNA and YNFKEQ. Unmatched junction bases numbered 16, after V lost 0 bases and J lost 5 bases. The CDR3: CASSQDRALAGSPSNEQYF. The CDR3 nucleotides are TGTGCCAGCAGCCAAGATAGAGCACTAGCGGGGAGTCCGTCGAACGAGCAGTACTTC.

The CDR3: CASTYRDRRYF. DNA for the CDR3: TGTGCCAGCACCTACCGGGACAGGAGGTACTTC. The chain carries TRBV28 and TRBJ2-7; 8 nucleotides line up with TRBD1. CDR3 length: 11 residues. J gave up 12 bases and V 7 bases, and 8 bases lay outside the gene matches. CDR1 is MDHEN, CDR2 SYDVKM, per germline.

The rearrangement links TRBV29-1 to TRBJ1-2, with D possibly TRBD1 on 6 matching bases. The V and J ends lost 4 bases and 7 bases respectively, with 13 bases between them. Per germline, CDR1 SQVTM and CDR2 ANQGSEA. The CDR3 has 12 residues. CDR3 coding DNA: TGCAGCGTTGCACAGGGAGCCTCTGGCTACACCTTC. As protein: CSVAQGASGYTF.